This entry is about one T cell receptor beta chain. Germline loops: CDR1 SGDLS, CDR2 YYNGEE. The J segment lost 0 bases and the V segment lost 3 bases, leaving 1 base of the junction unmatched. The CDR3 has 14 residues. The record originates from a study of blood T cell repertoires in COVID-19. At the level of the study: Acute and convalescent COVID-19 specimens originated in the United States, Italy and Spain. T cells, B-cell-depleted T cells, or PBMCs supplied cDNA or gDNA.

As originally analysed: Amplification of reference gene primers was used by the study to estimate nucleated cell counts. Only in-frame clones appear in the TCRdb table, and some are missing; sequencing was by immunoSEQ multiplex PCR. V, J and clone size are taken as reported in that table, and D and trimming were inferred from the DNA itself. The repertoire holds about 140,000 clones, with roughly four fifths as singletons. Sample: peripheral blood. The receptor's source is a human donor in a cohort sampled during active COVID-19. This rearrangement joins TRBV9 to TRBJ1-1, with 8 bases that match TRBD1. The CDR3 region has the DNA TGTGCCAGCAGCGAGGGACAGGTGAACACTGAAGCTTTCTTT. Its translation: CASSEGQVNTEAFF.